The 29 T cell receptor beta chains presented below share a single source sample, sequenced in a study of a mutant IDH1 vaccine in newly diagnosed glioma. Their specific antigens are unknown. The data were produced by immunoSEQ multiplex PCR, yet TCRdb's version contains in-frame clones alone and is incomplete. The data show about 44,000 clones, approximately 90% seen once. Time point described: week 23, last vaccination. Vaccine doses each comprised 300 ug of mutant IDH1 20-mer peptide, with topical imiquimod. Source: PBMCs, taken from a glioma patient whose treatment included an IDH1 peptide vaccine. These receptors all come from a man between 45 and 60 years old with glioma.

The chain joins TRBV5-1 to TRBJ1-1, with 9 positions matching TRBD1. The germline CDR1 and CDR2 sequences are SGHRS and YFSETQ. J gave up 1 base and V 4 bases, and 2 bases lay outside the gene matches. CDR3 length: 14 amino acids. The CDR3 is CASSEQGANTEAFF. The CDR3 nucleotides are TGCGCCAGCAGCGAACAGGGGGCGAACACTGAAGCTTTCTTT.

This clone was counted between two and nine times. V gene TRBV7-2 combines with J gene TRBJ1-1; D might be TRBD1 (5 bases). Trimming took off 5 bases at V and 2 bases at J, with 12 bases between the two ends. The germline CDR1 and CDR2 sequences are SGHTA and FQGNSA. The CDR3 spans 14 residues. Here the CDR3 DNA reads TGTGCCAGCAGCGGCATTCGGGGCAACACTGAAGCTTTCTTT. Translation gives CASSGIRGNTEAFF.

The chain carries TRBV7-9 and TRBJ2-3, with unresolved D. V was trimmed by 5 bases and J by 4 bases, leaving 22 bases between them. Per germline, CDR1 SEHNR and CDR2 FQNEAQ (reference sequence). The CDR3 is 17 amino acids. DNA of the CDR3: TGTGCCAGCAGCCCCGCTGTCGGGTGGGCAGGCTCAGATACGCAGTATTTT. Protein: CASSPAVGWAGSDTQYF.

This chain joins TRBV19 and TRBJ1-5; 9 bases agree with TRBD1. Trimming removed 5 bases from V and 5 bases from J; junction bases left unmatched: 7. The CDR3 runs 15 residues. CDR1 and CDR2 (germline): LNHDA, SQIVND (reference sequence). The CDR3 bases are TGTGCCAGTAGTGGGGGGGACAGGGTGGATCAGCCCCAGCATTTT. It is translated as CASSGGDRVDQPQHF.

V usage is TRBV13 and J usage is TRBJ2-1; TRBD2 aligns across 9 bases. The CDR3 is 15 residues long. In germline, CDR1 is PRHDT, CDR2 FYEKMQ (reference sequence). V dropped 5 bases and J dropped 3; count of bases not matched to a gene: 5. For the CDR3, the DNA is TGTGCCAGCAGCGTCGAGCGGGAGGTCTACAATGAGCAGTTCTTC. Its translation is CASSVEREVYNEQFF.

This clone was seen just once. The rearrangement links TRBV7-8 to TRBJ1-4, with 9 nucleotides matching TRBD1. V shed 4 bases, J shed 8 bases, and the junction held 14 bases outside the gene matches. The CDR3 extends over 17 amino acids. Germline V gene sequence: CDR1 SGHVS, CDR2 FQNEAQ. This chain's CDR3 is CASSSHPEGTGREKLFF. The CDR3 DNA reads TGTGCCAGCAGCTCACACCCGGAGGGGACAGGGAGGGAAAAACTGTTTTTT.

The chain joins TRBV11-2 to TRBJ1-4, with TRBD1 matching over 7 bases. The CDR3 sequence is 16 residues long. The trim removed 5 bases at V and 5 bases at J, leaving 11 bases unmatched. Germline values: CDR1 SGHAT, CDR2 FQNNGV. DNA for the CDR3: TGTGCCAGCAGCCCTTACGGGACAGCGAACAATGAAAAACTGTTTTTT. Translating it yields CASSPYGTANNEKLFF.

This clone was observed once. J is TRBJ2-2 and V is TRBV5-6, with D unclear. Trimming took 7 bases from V and 3 from J, leaving 16 bases between them. Germline-derived CDR1 and CDR2 are SGHDT and YYEEEE. The CDR3 is 15 amino acids. CDR3 in amino acids: CASGSGPRDTGELFF. CDR3 bases: TGTGCCAGCGGATCCGGGCCAAGGGACACCGGGGAGCTGTTTTTT.

The V and J genes are TRBV2 and TRBJ1-2; D is possibly TRBD1 (6 bases). CDR3 length: 13 residues. Germline V gene data show CDR1 as SNHLY and CDR2 as FYNNEI. V gave up 7 bases and J gave up 1 base, with 10 bases separating them. In DNA, the CDR3 is TGTGCCAGCAACCAACAGGGTAACTATGGCTACACCTTC. Translated, it gives CASNQQGNYGYTF. The full variable domain, its missing parts supplied by reference TRBV2 and TRBJ1-2, is EPEVTQTPSHQVTQMGQEVILRCVPISNHLYFYWYRQILGQKVEFLVSFYNNEISEKSEIFDDQFSVERPDGSNFTLKIRSTKLEDSAMYFCASNQQGNYGYTFGSGTRLTVV.

The chain has TRBV30 and TRBJ2-2; D uncertain. This CDR3 spans 13 amino acids. Germline CDR1 GTSNPN, CDR2 SVGIG (reference sequence). The V end lost 3 bases, the J end lost 6 bases, and 11 bases lay between the germline ends. CDR3 amino acids: CAWRPKGPGELFF. The CDR3 bases are TGTGCCTGGAGGCCAAAGGGTCCCGGGGAGCTGTTTTTT.

The chain has TRBV5-1 and TRBJ1-1, with no clear D. The CDR3 totals 14 residues. The germline gives CDR1 SGHRS, CDR2 YFSETQ. V gave up 4 bases and J gave up 0 bases, with 10 bases separating them. This CDR3 reads CASSLEGMNTEAFF. The CDR3 coding sequence is TGCGCCAGCAGCCTCGAGGGCATGAACACTGAAGCTTTCTTT.

This chain connects TRBV2 to TRBJ2-7, with 7 bases aligning to TRBD1. Germline V lookup: CDR1 SNHLY, CDR2 FYNNEI. The V and J ends lost 4 bases and 3 bases, in that order; junction bases with no gene match: 9. The CDR3 totals 15 residues. The CDR3 sequence: CASSAGTEVGYEQYF. The DNA for the CDR3 is TGTGCCAGCAGTGCCGGGACAGAAGTGGGCTACGAGCAGTACTTC.

The chain joins TRBV6-1 to TRBJ2-4; perhaps TRBD1 as D (5 bases). From germline, CDR1 is MNHNS and CDR2 SASEGT. The CDR3 sequence is 15 residues long. V was pared by 0 bases and J by 6 bases, with 12 bases between. This CDR3 reads CASSEAGKTVNIQYF. In DNA, the CDR3 is TGTGCCAGCAGTGAAGCCGGCAAGACAGTAAACATTCAGTACTTC.

This sequence joins TRBV18 and TRBJ1-1, with D perhaps matching TRBD1 (6 bases). The V end was cut by 3 bases, the J end by 6 bases, with 23 bases between. The CDR3 is 17 residues long. Germline-derived CDR1 and CDR2 are KGHSH and LQKENI. CDR3 protein: CASSPSVSMRGAAEAFF. CDR3 bases: TGTGCCAGCTCACCGAGCGTGTCGATGAGGGGGGCGGCTGAAGCTTTCTTT.

The chain uses TRBV7-8 and TRBJ2-5; D might be TRBD2 (6 bases). The J call may be in error: the DNA end matches TRBJ2-7 better. The CDR3 is 15 residues long. Germline V gene sequence: CDR1 SGHVS, CDR2 FQNEAQ. CDR3 nucleotides: TGTGCCAGCAGCCAGGAGCGGGTTTTCTCCTACGAGCAGTACTTC. This translates into CASSQERVFSYEQYF.

The chain uses TRBV4-3 and TRBJ1-4; possible D gene TRBD1, 5 bases. CDR1 and CDR2 from the germline V gene are LGHNA and YSLEER. There are 17 residues in the CDR3. V dropped 0 bases and J dropped 8 bases, with 19 bases sitting between them. The CDR3 DNA sequence: TGCGCCAGCAGCCAAGAGAGTGAGGGGACGAGGCGAGAAAAACTGTTTTTT. As protein: CASSQESEGTRREKLFF.

V gene TRBV4-3 combines with J gene TRBJ2-7; D is unclear. Per germline, CDR1 LGHNA and CDR2 YSLEER. V lost 1 base to trimming and J lost 7 bases, with 11 bases between them. CDR3 length equals 13 residues. CDR3 region: CASSQVVTKEQYF. CDR3 DNA: TGCGCCAGCAGCCAAGTGGTGACAAAAGAGCAGTACTTC.

This clone was seen a handful of times. The V gene is TRBV28, the J gene TRBJ1-5; D is undetermined. The CDR3 is 13 amino acids. V lost 4 bases, J lost 4 bases, and 8 bases lay in between. The germline V gene encodes CDR1 MDHEN and CDR2 SYDVKM. CDR3 in amino acids: CASSSIRNQPQHF. The DNA for the CDR3 is TGTGCCAGCAGTTCAATTAGAAATCAGCCCCAGCATTTT.

The genes are TRBV10-3 and TRBJ2-5, with 7 bases aligning to TRBD1. Germline V gene sequence: CDR1 ENHRY, CDR2 SYGVKD. The CDR3 totals 14 residues. J was trimmed by 5 bases and V by 7 bases; bases with no gene match: 10. The CDR3 bases are TGTGCCATCAAGAGGACAGGACAGATGGAGACCCAGTACTTC. Protein product: CAIKRTGQMETQYF.

The chain employs TRBV7-9 and TRBJ1-1; no clear D gene. Germline V CDR1 and CDR2: SEHNR, FQNEAQ (reference sequence). Trimming removed 5 bases at V and 4 bases at J, with 14 bases between. CDR3 size: 14 residues. CDR3 region: CASSITPGSTEAFF. The CDR3 coding sequence is TGTGCCAGCAGCATCACCCCCGGGAGCACTGAAGCTTTCTTT. Looking up the rest from reference TRBV7-9 and TRBJ1-1 gives the full variable domain: DTGVSQNPRHKITKRGQNVTFRCDPISEHNRLYWYRQTLGQGPEFLTYFQNEAQLEKSRLLSDRFSAERPKGSFSTLEIQRTEQGDSAMYLCASSITPGSTEAFFGQGTRLTVV.

The gene calls are TRBV30 and TRBJ2-1; the D gene is possibly TRBD1 (6 bases). The CDR3 spans 12 residues. From germline, CDR1 is GTSNPN and CDR2 SVGIG (reference sequence). Trimming left V 5 bases short and J 5 bases short, with 10 bases between. The CDR3 loop reads CAWDKGDNEQFF. For the CDR3, the DNA is TGTGCCTGGGATAAGGGGGACAATGAGCAGTTCTTC.

This chain connects TRBV9 to TRBJ2-1; 14 nucleotides align to TRBD2. Germline CDR1 and CDR2: SGDLS and YYNGEE. The V gene end was trimmed by 4 bases and the J gene end by 8 bases; junction bases not matched to a gene: 14. The CDR3 sequence is 18 residues long. CDR3 in amino acids: CASSLRPGTSGRGDEQFF. In DNA, the CDR3 is TGTGCCAGCAGCCTACGTCCCGGGACTAGCGGGAGAGGCGATGAGCAGTTCTTC.

The chain carries TRBV10-1 and TRBJ2-2, with D maybe TRBD1 (6 bases). Germline V CDR1 and CDR2: WNHNN, SYGVQD (reference sequence). The CDR3 spans 14 residues. V was trimmed by 5 bases and J by 7 bases, leaving 14 bases between them. The CDR3 DNA reads TGCGCCAGCAGTCCCCGGACAGCCGGCGGGGAGCTGTTTTTT. This codes for CASSPRTAGGELFF.

The chain has TRBV12-5 and TRBJ1-1, with no clear D. CDR1 is LGHNT and CDR2 is FRNRAP in the germline V gene. V lost 1 base to trimming and J lost 3 bases, with 12 bases between them. The CDR3 covers 15 residues. The DNA of the CDR3 is TGTGCTAGTGGTTTGGCCCTCACCGGGGACACTGAAGCTTTCTTT. Protein product: CASGLALTGDTEAFF.

V gene TRBV4-1 combines with J gene TRBJ2-1; TRBD2 matches 11 bases. The CDR3 sequence is 14 residues long. J gave up 7 bases and V 4 bases, and 3 bases lay outside the gene matches. Looked up from germline, CDR1 is MGHRA and CDR2 is YSYEKL. The CDR3 loop is CASSPGLAANEQFF. In nucleotides, the CDR3 is TGCGCCAGCAGCCCGGGACTAGCGGCTAATGAGCAGTTCTTC.

The chain carries TRBV25-1 and TRBJ2-7; possibly TRBD1 for D (5 bases). The CDR3 runs to 14 residues. The V and J ends lost 6 bases and 3 bases respectively, with 15 bases between them. Germline V gene sequence: CDR1 MGHDK, CDR2 SYGVNS. Written as DNA, the CDR3 is TGTGCCAGCAGCTTGGACACCCATGGCTACGAGCAGTACTTC. Protein: CASSLDTHGYEQYF.

The chain recombines TRBV5-3 with TRBJ1-5, with D maybe TRBD1 (5 bases). TRBV5-3 is an ORF; its function is uncertain. V lost 2 bases and J lost 7, with 13 bases in between. The CDR3 sequence is 14 residues long. CDR3 nucleotides: TGTGCCAGAAGCTTTACGGGGGAAGACCAGCCCCAGCATTTT. It yields the protein CARSFTGEDQPQHF.

The rearrangement links TRBV7-6 to TRBJ2-7; possible D gene TRBD1, 6 bases. CDR1 is SGHVS and CDR2 is FNYEAQ in the germline V gene. V shed 5 bases and J shed 2 bases, with 10 bases lying between them. The CDR3 length is 13 residues. CDR3 DNA: TGTGCCAGCAGCCGTACAGGGCCCTACGAGCAGTACTTC. It is translated as CASSRTGPYEQYF.

This rearrangement joins TRBV6-1 to TRBJ2-3, with D perhaps being TRBD1 or TRBD2 (5 bases each). The CDR3 sequence is 14 residues long. V lost 6 bases and J lost 5, with 15 bases in between. Germline CDR1 reads MNHNS; CDR2 reads SASEGT. The CDR3 reads CASRGRGQGDTQYF. The CDR3 DNA is TGTGCCAGCAGGGGACGTGGGCAAGGAGATACGCAGTATTTT.